Each of the 32 T cell receptor beta chains below was sequenced from the same sample in a study of spatial heterogeneity in lung cancer. Documented time point: blood at routine non-recurrence follow-up after resection. TCRdb re-called the 5' RACE reads through MiXCR, storing one row per CDR3 protein. The data contain roughly 45,000 distinct CDR3 sequences, 22% of them singletons. The sample was PBMCs, taken at follow-up. These receptors all stem from a female donor with early-stage non-small cell lung cancer.

The sample holds many counts of this clonotype. V is TRBV19 and J is TRBJ1-2; maybe TRBD1 (5 bases). Germline V gene lookup returns CDR1 LNHDA and CDR2 SQIVND (reference sequence). This CDR3 has 12 residues. V lost 6 bases and J lost 4, with 9 bases in between. The CDR3 coding sequence is TGTGCCAGTAGCCGGGACGGCTATGGCTACACCTTC. The encoded protein is CASSRDGYGYTF.

Regarding this clonotype: A read error may explain this, as a much larger clone is one base away. The chain has TRBV28 and TRBJ1-4, with 8 bases matching TRBD1. CDR1 is MDHEN, CDR2 SYDVKM, per germline. The CDR3 is 15 residues long. CDR3 DNA sequence: TGTACCAGCACCCACCGGGACAGGTTTGGAGAAAAACTGTTTTTT. Translation gives CTSTHRDRFGEKLFF.

This clonotype was found many times. The gene calls are TRBV3-1 and TRBJ2-5; a possible D gene is TRBD2 (6 bases). This CDR3 spans 14 amino acids. Germline CDR1 reads LGHDT; CDR2 reads YNNKEL (reference sequence). Trimming took 8 bases from V and 3 from J, leaving 16 bases between them. The CDR3 sequence is CASGYRGLEETQYF. The CDR3 DNA reads TGTGCCAGCGGATACCGGGGACTTGAAGAGACCCAGTACTTC.

This clonotype was counted once. The rearrangement uses TRBV20-1 and TRBJ2-7, with a possible D match to TRBD2 (6 bases). Germline CDR1 is DFQATT and CDR2 is SNEGSKA (reference sequence). The ends were cut back, 5 bases at V and 5 bases at J, with 16 bases in the middle. CDR3 length: 13 residues. In nucleotides, the CDR3 is TGCAGTGCTTGGCCAGGAGGGGTCCACGAGCAGTACTTC. This translates into CSAWPGGVHEQYF.

V usage is TRBV29-1 and J usage is TRBJ1-5; D remains unclear. Trimming removed 4 bases from V and 0 bases from J, with 10 bases in between. The CDR3 sequence is 14 residues long. The germline V gene has CDR1 SQVTM and CDR2 ANQGSEA. The CDR3 coding sequence is TGCAGCGTTGCGGAGGCTGGTAGCAATCAGCCCCAGCATTTT. Translation: CSVAEAGSNQPQHF. The complete variable domain, with remaining parts taken from reference TRBV29-1 and TRBJ1-5, reads SAVISQKPSRDICQRGTSLTIQCQVDSQVTMMFWYRQQPGQSLTLIATANQGSEATYESGFVIDKFPISRPNLTFSTLTVSNMSPEDSSIYLCSVAEAGSNQPQHFGDGTRLSIL.

The rearrangement uses TRBV18 and TRBJ2-7, with D possibly being TRBD1 or TRBD2 (6 bases each). The V gene lost 3 bases and the J gene lost 1 base, with 16 bases spanning the gap. Germline V gives CDR1 KGHSH, CDR2 LQKENI. CDR3 length: 16 residues. The CDR3 region has the DNA TGTGCCAGCTCACCTTGGGGGGCTAGAAGGTCCTACGAGCAGTACTTC. The encoded protein is CASSPWGARRSYEQYF.

This chain uses TRBV20-1 with TRBJ1-1; D gene unclear. Germline loops: CDR1 DFQATT, CDR2 SNEGSKA (reference sequence). This CDR3 is 13 amino acids long. Deletions cut 8 bases from V and 0 bases from J, with 13 bases between. The CDR3 spells CSSLGRMNTEAFF. CDR3 sequence (DNA): TGCAGTTCTCTCGGACGGATGAACACTGAAGCTTTCTTT.

This clonotype was seen a handful of times. The CDR3 nucleotides are TGTGCCAGCAGCACCAGACAGGAGGGTGGCACAGATACGCAGTATTTT. This gives the protein CASSTRQEGGTDTQYF. The chain combines TRBV11-1 with TRBJ2-3; possibly TRBD1 or TRBD2 for D (6 bases each). The CDR3 runs to 16 residues. The V end lost 5 bases, the J end lost 1 base, and 16 bases lay between the germline ends. Per germline, CDR1 SGHAT and CDR2 FQDESV (reference sequence).

This clonotype was counted at least ten times. The rearrangement links TRBV15 to TRBJ2-7; D not certain. CDR1 is LNHNV, CDR2 YYDKDF, per germline (reference sequence). Trimming cost V 3 bases and J 0 bases, with 15 bases left between them. The CDR3 extends over 16 amino acids. The CDR3 nucleotides read TGTGCCACCAGCAGCGAGGAGTCGCCTTACTCCTACGAGCAGTACTTC. This codes for CATSSEESPYSYEQYF.

The V gene is TRBV20-1, the J gene TRBJ1-3; D is unclear. Germline V gene lookup returns CDR1 DFQATT and CDR2 SNEGSKA (reference sequence). The CDR3 has 14 residues. Between the trimmed V and J ends, which lost 1 base and 8 bases, there was a span of 15 bases. The CDR3 is CSARVGPSRDTIYF. CDR3 nucleotide sequence: TGCAGTGCTAGAGTCGGGCCCTCAAGGGACACCATATATTTT.

The chain recombines TRBV19 with TRBJ1-6; 7 bases align to TRBD1. Germline V CDR1 and CDR2: LNHDA, SQIVND (reference sequence). V was clipped by 9 bases and J by 6 bases; unmatched bases: 8. CDR3 length: 14 residues. The CDR3 DNA reads TGTGCCAGAAGGGACAGTGGGCGTAATTCACCCCTCCACTTT. Translated, it gives CARRDSGRNSPLHF.

This clonotype has a handful of counts. This chain connects TRBV29-1 to TRBJ1-1; D not resolved. The CDR3 has 11 amino acids. Germline V gene sequence: CDR1 SQVTM, CDR2 ANQGSEA. With 7 bases removed from V and 4 bases from J, the gap between germline ends came to 10 bases. The CDR3 loop reads CSADTFTEAFF. CDR3 nucleotides: TGCAGCGCAGACACCTTCACTGAAGCTTTCTTT.

The chain carries TRBV5-4 and TRBJ2-1, with 7 bases matching TRBD2. This CDR3 region has 15 residues. Germline loops: CDR1 SGHNT, CDR2 YYREEE (reference sequence). The V gene end was trimmed by 2 bases and the J gene end by 3 bases; junction bases not matched to a gene: 5. The CDR3 is CASSFPGGLYNEQFF. In DNA form, the CDR3 reads TGTGCCAGCAGCTTCCCGGGAGGCCTCTACAATGAGCAGTTCTTC.

The J gene is TRBJ2-1, the V gene TRBV2; TRBD2 agrees at 10 bases. V dropped 8 bases and J dropped 9; count of bases not matched to a gene: 4. Per germline, CDR1 SNHLY and CDR2 FYNNEI. The CDR3 runs to 12 residues. CDR3 sequence (DNA): TGTGCCAGCCTAGCGGGAGACACTGAGCAGTTCTTC. It translates to CASLAGDTEQFF.

Only a few counts were recorded for this clonotype. The V and J genes are TRBV6-5 and TRBJ2-1; 7 bases are a match to TRBD2. The CDR3 is 15 residues long. CDR1 MNHEY and CDR2 SVGAGI come from the germline V gene. V lost 4 bases to trimming and J lost 3 bases; unmatched junction nucleotides: 6. This CDR3 reads CASSLRLAVYNEQFF. The CDR3 DNA sequence: TGTGCCAGCAGTTTAAGGCTAGCGGTCTACAATGAGCAGTTCTTC.

This clonotype appeared a few times. The chain links TRBV7-3 to TRBJ1-2; 7 bases fit TRBD1. Per the germline V gene, CDR1 is SGHTA and CDR2 is FQGTGA. The CDR3 consists of 13 residues. The V segment lost 5 bases and the J segment 8 bases; nucleotides outside the gene matches: 8. The CDR3 nucleotides are TGTGCCAGCAGCCCAACAGGGGTTCAAGGCTACACCTTC. Its protein is CASSPTGVQGYTF.

This clonotype was found a few times. This chain links TRBV9 with TRBJ1-1, with D possibly matching TRBD1 (6 bases). The V gene lost 0 bases and the J gene lost 4 bases, with 13 bases spanning the gap. The germline gives CDR1 SGDLS, CDR2 YYNGEE. The CDR3 has 15 amino acids. The CDR3 loop is CASSVEGGWGTEAFF. DNA of the CDR3: TGTGCCAGCAGCGTAGAGGGGGGCTGGGGCACTGAAGCTTTCTTT. Full variable domain (remainder filled in from reference TRBV9 and TRBJ1-1): DSGVTQTPKHLITATGQRVTLRCSPRSGDLSVYWYQQSLDQGLQFLIQYYNGEERAKGNILERFSAQQFPDLHSELNLSSLELGDSALYFCASSVEGGWGTEAFFGQGTRLTVV.

This clonotype showed up many times. J is TRBJ2-5 and V is TRBV7-9; 9 bases are shared with TRBD2. CDR3 size: 17 residues. After removal of 5 bases from V and 5 bases from J, the junction contained 15 bases not matched to a gene. The germline V gene encodes CDR1 SEHNR and CDR2 FQNEAQ (reference sequence). The CDR3 region has the DNA TGTGCCAGCAGCCATAACCCGTTTGCGGGAGGGGGTGAGACCCAGTACTTC. This encodes CASSHNPFAGGGETQYF.

This chain connects TRBV20-1 to TRBJ1-2; 9 nucleotides align to TRBD1. Germline trimming cut 1 base from V and 7 bases from J; bases unmatched to any gene: 4. Germline loops: CDR1 DFQATT, CDR2 SNEGSKA (reference sequence). The CDR3 contains 13 residues. The chain's CDR3 is CSARVRTGVGYTF. The CDR3 DNA reads as TGCAGTGCTAGAGTAAGGACAGGGGTTGGCTACACCTTC.

In this sample, this clonotype turned up many times. The genes are TRBV11-1 and TRBJ2-1, with D hard to call. V lost 1 base and J lost 4, with 11 bases in between. This CDR3 is built from 15 residues. The germline V gene encodes CDR1 SGHAT and CDR2 FQDESV (reference sequence). For the CDR3, the DNA is TGTGCCAGCAGCTTAGGGACCCACGGTTACAATGAGCAGTTCTTC. Its protein is CASSLGTHGYNEQFF.

The chain combines TRBV6-5 with TRBJ2-5; D not certain. V was clipped by 0 bases and J by 2 bases, with 4 bases between them. Germline assignment: CDR1 MNHEY and CDR2 SVGAGI. This CDR3 has 13 amino acids. DNA of the CDR3: TGTGCCAGCAGTTACTCAGGACAAGAGACCCAGTACTTC. This encodes CASSYSGQETQYF.

The count of this clonotype is one. A single base separates this from a much larger clone, so it may be a read error. The CDR3 loop is CASSQEGAGSGANVLTF. The CDR3, as DNA: TGCGCCAGCAGCCAAGAGGGGGCCGGGAGTGGGGCCAACGTCCTGACTTTC. The chain combines TRBV4-1 with TRBJ2-6, with D perhaps TRBD1 or TRBD2 (6 bases each). Germline-derived CDR1 and CDR2 are MGHRA and YSYEKL. The CDR3 is made up of 17 amino acids. The V and J ends lost 0 bases and 3 bases respectively, with 12 bases between them.

This rearrangement joins TRBV7-2 to TRBJ2-5; 9 bases are shared with TRBD2. The CDR3 sequence is 16 residues long. The germline CDR1 and CDR2 sequences are SGHTA and FQGNSA. The trim removed 5 bases at V and 7 bases at J, leaving 14 bases unmatched. The CDR3 loop reads CASSHPGLAALGTQYF. In DNA, the CDR3 is TGTGCCAGCAGCCACCCGGGACTAGCAGCTCTCGGGACCCAGTACTTC.

V gene TRBV20-1 combines with J gene TRBJ1-2; TRBD1 aligns across 7 bases. V lost 5 bases to trimming and J lost 8 bases; unmatched junction nucleotides: 11. The CDR3 spans 13 residues. Germline V gene data show CDR1 as DFQATT and CDR2 as SNEGSKA (reference sequence). DNA for the CDR3: TGCAGTGCTGTCACCGCAGGGGGTGGAGGCTACACCTTC. Its protein product is CSAVTAGGGGYTF.

The genes are TRBV6-5 and TRBJ2-7, with 8 bases identical to TRBD2. Germline CDR1 and CDR2: MNHEY and SVGAGI. CDR3 size: 17 residues. The V gene end was trimmed by 5 bases and the J gene end by 4 bases; junction bases not matched to a gene: 16. As DNA, the CDR3 is TGTGCCAGCAGTGGAGCGGGAGTGTCTTCCCGGATGTACGAGCAGTACTTC. As protein: CASSGAGVSSRMYEQYF.

The chain joins TRBV6-5 to TRBJ2-7; 7 nucleotides agree with TRBD1. Germline V CDR1 and CDR2: MNHEY, SVGAGI. The V and J ends lost 0 bases and 7 bases, in that order; junction bases with no gene match: 6. The CDR3 runs to 14 residues. The CDR3 here is CASSYSRQGREQYF. DNA of the CDR3: TGTGCCAGCAGTTACTCCCGACAGGGCCGGGAGCAGTACTTC.

This clonotype occurred a few times. The V and J genes are TRBV3-1 and TRBJ2-5; a weak D match, TRBD1 (6 bases). The ends were cut back, 7 bases at V and 3 bases at J, with 18 bases in the middle. CDR3 length: 15 amino acids. Looked up from germline, CDR1 is LGHDT and CDR2 is YNNKEL (reference sequence). The CDR3 loop is CASNTRGDIEETQYF. The CDR3 nucleotides are TGTGCCAGCAACACTCGAGGGGACATCGAAGAGACCCAGTACTTC.

Turning to this clonotype: A much bigger clone sits one base away, suggesting this may be a read error. The V and J genes are TRBV29-1 and TRBJ2-3, with D possibly TRBD1 on 5 matching bases. In germline, CDR1 is SQVTM, CDR2 ANQGSEA. V was clipped by 3 bases and J by 3 bases, with 13 bases between them. The CDR3 consists of 14 residues. The DNA for the CDR3 is TGCAGCGTTGATCAGACAGTGGGGACAGATACGCAGTATTTT. Residues: CSVDQTVGTDTQYF.

This clonotype was recorded a few times. This chain joins TRBV7-8 and TRBJ2-5; D is possibly TRBD2 (5 bases). The V gene lost 1 base and the J gene lost 5 bases, with 17 bases spanning the gap. Germline V lookup: CDR1 SGHVS, CDR2 FQNEAQ. This CDR3 contains 16 residues. CDR3 sequence reads: CASSLGRQLRLETQYF. The CDR3 nucleotides read TGTGCCAGCAGCTTAGGGAGGCAATTGCGTTTGGAGACCCAGTACTTC.

This clonotype was seen more than once but under ten times. The genes are TRBV7-2 and TRBJ2-7; D remains ambiguous. V dropped 3 bases and J dropped 4 bases, with 10 bases sitting between them. The CDR3 consists of 13 residues. Germline V gene sequence: CDR1 SGHTA, CDR2 FQGNSA. The CDR3 DNA follows: TGTGCCAGCAGCTTGGCCCCTAGATACGAGCAGTACTTC. Translating gives CASSLAPRYEQYF.

The CDR3 nucleotides read TGTGCCAGCAGCGCTCTCTCTAGCATCCGCACAGATACGCAGTATTTT. It specifies CASSALSSIRTDTQYF. The J gene is TRBJ2-3, the V gene TRBV9, with D perhaps TRBD2 (5 bases). The CDR3 is 16 residues long. V was shortened by 3 bases and J by 1 base, with 15 bases between the two germline ends. The V gene's germline CDR1 is SGDLS and CDR2 YYNGEE.

The genes are TRBV7-9 and TRBJ1-1; D gene unclear. The CDR3 contains 13 residues. From germline, CDR1 is SEHNR and CDR2 FQNEAQ (reference sequence). Trimming took 2 bases from V and 1 from J, leaving 5 bases between them. In DNA form, the CDR3 reads TGTGCCAGCAGCTTATCATGGAACACTGAAGCTTTCTTT. Translating it yields CASSLSWNTEAFF.